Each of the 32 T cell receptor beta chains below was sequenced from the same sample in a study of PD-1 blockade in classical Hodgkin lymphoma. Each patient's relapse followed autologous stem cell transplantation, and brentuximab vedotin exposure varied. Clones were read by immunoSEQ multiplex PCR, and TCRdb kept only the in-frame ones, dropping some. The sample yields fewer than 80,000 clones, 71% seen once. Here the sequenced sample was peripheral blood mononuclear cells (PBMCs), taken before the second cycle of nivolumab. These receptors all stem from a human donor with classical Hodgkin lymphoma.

This chain's CDR3 is CASSLSWGHKVTGELFF. CDR3 sequence (DNA): TGTGCCAGCAGTTTATCGTGGGGGCATAAGGTCACCGGGGAGCTGTTTTTT. This rearrangement joins TRBV27 to TRBJ2-2, with D perhaps matching TRBD1 (6 bases). This CDR3 is 17 amino acids long. Between the trimmed V and J ends, which lost 0 bases and 4 bases, there was a span of 15 bases. The germline V gene encodes CDR1 MNHEY and CDR2 SMNVEV (reference sequence).

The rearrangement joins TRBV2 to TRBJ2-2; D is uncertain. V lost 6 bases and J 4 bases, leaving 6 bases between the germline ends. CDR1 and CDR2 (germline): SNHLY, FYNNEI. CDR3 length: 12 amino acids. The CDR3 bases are TGTGCCAGCAGCATTCCCACCGGGGAGCTGTTTTTT. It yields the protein CASSIPTGELFF.

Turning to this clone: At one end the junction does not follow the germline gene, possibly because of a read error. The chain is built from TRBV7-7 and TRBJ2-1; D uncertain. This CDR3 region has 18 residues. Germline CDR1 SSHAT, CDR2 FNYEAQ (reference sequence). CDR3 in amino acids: CASSPEYGGASSYNEQFF. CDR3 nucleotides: TGTGCTAGCAGCCCCGAATACGGTGGCGCCAGCTCCTACAATGAGCAGTTCTTC.

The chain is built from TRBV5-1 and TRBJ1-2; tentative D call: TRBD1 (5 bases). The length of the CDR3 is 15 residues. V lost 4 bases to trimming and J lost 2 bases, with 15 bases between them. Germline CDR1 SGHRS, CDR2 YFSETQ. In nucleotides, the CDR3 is TGCGCCAGCAGCATGGGGGACCCGGTGAACTATGGCTACACCTTC. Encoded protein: CASSMGDPVNYGYTF.

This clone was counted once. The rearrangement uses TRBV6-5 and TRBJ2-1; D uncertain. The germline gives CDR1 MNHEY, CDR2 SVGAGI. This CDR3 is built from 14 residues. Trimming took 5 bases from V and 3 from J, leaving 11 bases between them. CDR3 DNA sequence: TGTGCCAGCAGTCTTTCCTGGAGCTACAATGAGCAGTTCTTC. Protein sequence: CASSLSWSYNEQFF.

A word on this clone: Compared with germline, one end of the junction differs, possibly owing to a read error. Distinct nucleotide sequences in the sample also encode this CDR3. The CDR3 here is CASSDGGSSPVKPQHF. CDR3 DNA sequence: TGTGCCAGCAGTGACGGAGGGAGTTCCCCCGTAAAGCCCCAACATTTT. This chain connects TRBV6-1 to TRBJ1-5; D call uncertain. The CDR3 has 16 amino acids. Germline V gene lookup returns CDR1 MNHNS and CDR2 SASEGT.

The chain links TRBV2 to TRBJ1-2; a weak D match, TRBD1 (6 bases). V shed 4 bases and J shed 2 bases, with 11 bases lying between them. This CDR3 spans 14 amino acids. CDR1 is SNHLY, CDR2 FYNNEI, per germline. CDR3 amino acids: CASSGGHTNYGYTF. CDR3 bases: TGTGCCAGCAGTGGGGGACATACCAACTATGGCTACACCTTC.

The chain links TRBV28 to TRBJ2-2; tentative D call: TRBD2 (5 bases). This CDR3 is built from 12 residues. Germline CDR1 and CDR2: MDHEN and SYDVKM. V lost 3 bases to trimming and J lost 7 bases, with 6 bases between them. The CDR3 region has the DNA TGTGCCAGCAGTTTGAGGGTCGGGGAGCTGTTTTTT. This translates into CASSLRVGELFF.

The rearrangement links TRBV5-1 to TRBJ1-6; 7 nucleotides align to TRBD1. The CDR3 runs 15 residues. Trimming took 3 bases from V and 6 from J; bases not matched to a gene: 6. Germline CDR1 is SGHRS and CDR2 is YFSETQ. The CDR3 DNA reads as TGCGCCAGCAGCTCGGACAGGCCGATTAATTCACCCCTCCACTTT. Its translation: CASSSDRPINSPLHF.

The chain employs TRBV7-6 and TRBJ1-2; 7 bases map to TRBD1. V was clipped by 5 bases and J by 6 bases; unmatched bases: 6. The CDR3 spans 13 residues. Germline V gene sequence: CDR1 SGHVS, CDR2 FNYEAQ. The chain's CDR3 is CASSLQGRNGYTF. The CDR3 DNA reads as TGTGCCAGCAGCCTACAGGGGAGGAATGGCTACACCTTC.

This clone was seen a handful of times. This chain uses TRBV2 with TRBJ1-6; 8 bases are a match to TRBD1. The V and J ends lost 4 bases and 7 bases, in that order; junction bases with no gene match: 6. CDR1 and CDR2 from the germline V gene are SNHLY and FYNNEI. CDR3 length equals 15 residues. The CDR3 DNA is TGTGCCAGCAGTGTTGGACAGGGACCCAATTCACCCCTCCACTTT. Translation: CASSVGQGPNSPLHF.

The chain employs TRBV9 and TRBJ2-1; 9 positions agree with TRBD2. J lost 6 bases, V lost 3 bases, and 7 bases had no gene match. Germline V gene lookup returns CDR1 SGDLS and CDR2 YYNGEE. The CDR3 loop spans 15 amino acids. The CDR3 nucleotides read TGTGCCAGCAGCGGAGGGGCTAGCGGGGCCAATGAGCAGTTCTTC. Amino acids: CASSGGASGANEQFF. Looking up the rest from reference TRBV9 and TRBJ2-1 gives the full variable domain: DSGVTQTPKHLITATGQRVTLRCSPRSGDLSVYWYQQSLDQGLQFLIQYYNGEERAKGNILERFSAQQFPDLHSELNLSSLELGDSALYFCASSGGASGANEQFFGPGTRLTVL.

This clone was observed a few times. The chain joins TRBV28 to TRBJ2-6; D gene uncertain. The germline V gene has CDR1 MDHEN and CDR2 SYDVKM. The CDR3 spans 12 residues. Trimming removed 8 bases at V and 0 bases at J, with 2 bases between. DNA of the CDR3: TGTGCCAGCGGCTCTGGGGCCAACGTCCTGACTTTC. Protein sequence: CASGSGANVLTF.

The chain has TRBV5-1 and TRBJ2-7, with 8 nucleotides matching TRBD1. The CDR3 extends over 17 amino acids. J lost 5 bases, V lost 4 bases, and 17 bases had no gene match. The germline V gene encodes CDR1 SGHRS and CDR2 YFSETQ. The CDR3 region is CASSLPPDRARENEQYF. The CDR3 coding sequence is TGCGCCAGCAGCCTACCCCCGGACAGGGCAAGAGAGAACGAGCAGTACTTC.

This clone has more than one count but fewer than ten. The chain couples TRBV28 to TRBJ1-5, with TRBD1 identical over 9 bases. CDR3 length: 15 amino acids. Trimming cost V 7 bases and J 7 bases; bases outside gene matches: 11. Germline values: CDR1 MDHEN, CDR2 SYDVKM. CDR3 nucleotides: TGTGCCAGCAACCTTGGACAGGGGTATAGACAGCCCCAGCATTTT. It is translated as CASNLGQGYRQPQHF.

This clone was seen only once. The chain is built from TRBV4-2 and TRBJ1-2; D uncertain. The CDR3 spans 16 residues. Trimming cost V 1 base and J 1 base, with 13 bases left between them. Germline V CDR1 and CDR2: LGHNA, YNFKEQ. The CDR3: CASSQGSDQFNYGYTF. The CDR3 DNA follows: TGTGCCAGCAGCCAAGGCTCAGACCAGTTTAACTATGGCTACACCTTC.

In DNA, the CDR3 is TGTGCCAGCAGCTCGGAAATGAACACTGAAGCTTTCTTT. The encoded protein is CASSSEMNTEAFF. The chain joins TRBV7-7 to TRBJ1-1; D is unresolved. The V end lost 4 bases, the J end lost 0 bases, and 6 bases lay between the germline ends. There are 13 residues in the CDR3. Germline CDR1 is SSHAT and CDR2 is FNYEAQ (reference sequence).

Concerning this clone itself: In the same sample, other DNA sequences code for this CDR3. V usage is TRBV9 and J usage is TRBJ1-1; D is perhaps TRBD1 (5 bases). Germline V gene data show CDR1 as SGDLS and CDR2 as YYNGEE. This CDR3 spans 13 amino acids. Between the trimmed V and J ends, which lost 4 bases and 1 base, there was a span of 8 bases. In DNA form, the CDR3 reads TGTGCCAGCAGCTGGGGCAGGAACACTGAAGCTTTCTTT. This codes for CASSWGRNTEAFF. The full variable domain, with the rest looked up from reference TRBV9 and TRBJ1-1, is DSGVTQTPKHLITATGQRVTLRCSPRSGDLSVYWYQQSLDQGLQFLIQYYNGEERAKGNILERFSAQQFPDLHSELNLSSLELGDSALYFCASSWGRNTEAFFGQGTRLTVV.

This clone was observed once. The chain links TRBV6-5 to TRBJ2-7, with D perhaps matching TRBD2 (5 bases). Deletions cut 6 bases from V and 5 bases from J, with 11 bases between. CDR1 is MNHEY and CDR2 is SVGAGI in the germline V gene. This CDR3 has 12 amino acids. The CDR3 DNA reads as TGTGCCAGCAGGGACTCTGGTGACGAGCAGTACTTC. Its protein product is CASRDSGDEQYF.

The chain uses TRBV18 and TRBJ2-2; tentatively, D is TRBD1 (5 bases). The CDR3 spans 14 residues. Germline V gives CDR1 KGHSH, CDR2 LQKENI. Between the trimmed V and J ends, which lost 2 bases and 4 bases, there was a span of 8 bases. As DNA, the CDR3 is TGTGCCAGCTCACCATCAGGGCCCACCGGGGAGCTGTTTTTT. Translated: CASSPSGPTGELFF.

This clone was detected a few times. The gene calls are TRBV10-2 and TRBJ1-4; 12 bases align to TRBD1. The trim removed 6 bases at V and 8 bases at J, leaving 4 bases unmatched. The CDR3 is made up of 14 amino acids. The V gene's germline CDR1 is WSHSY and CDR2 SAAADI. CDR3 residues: CASRGQGAGEKLFF. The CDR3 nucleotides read TGCGCCAGCAGGGGACAGGGGGCGGGAGAAAAACTGTTTTTT.

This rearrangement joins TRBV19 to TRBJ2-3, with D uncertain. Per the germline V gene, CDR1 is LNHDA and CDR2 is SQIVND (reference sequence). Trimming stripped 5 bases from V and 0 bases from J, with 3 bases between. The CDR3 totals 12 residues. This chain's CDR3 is CASSGSTDTQYF. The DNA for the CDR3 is TGTGCCAGTAGTGGGAGCACAGATACGCAGTATTTT.

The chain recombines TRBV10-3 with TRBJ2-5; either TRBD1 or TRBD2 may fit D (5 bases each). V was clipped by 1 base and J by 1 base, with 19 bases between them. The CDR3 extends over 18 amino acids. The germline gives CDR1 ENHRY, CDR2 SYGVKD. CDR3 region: CAISEFEVGLAVQETQYF. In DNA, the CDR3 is TGTGCCATCAGTGAGTTCGAGGTGGGGCTAGCAGTCCAAGAGACCCAGTACTTC.

The DNA for the CDR3 is TGTGCCACCGCTCCCGAGGGAAGCTCCTACGAGCAGTACTTC. Translation gives CATAPEGSSYEQYF. J is TRBJ2-5 and V is TRBV19; possibly TRBD2 for D (5 bases). The J call may be faulty, since TRBJ2-7 better matches the DNA end. CDR3 size: 14 residues. Looked up from germline, CDR1 is LNHDA and CDR2 is SQIVND (reference sequence).

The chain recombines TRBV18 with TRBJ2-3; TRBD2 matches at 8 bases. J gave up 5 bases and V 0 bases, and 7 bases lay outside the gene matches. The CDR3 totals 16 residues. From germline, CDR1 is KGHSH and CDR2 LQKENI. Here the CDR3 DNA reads TGTGCCAGCTCACCACCGGTCGGGGGGGGCAGAGATACGCAGTATTTT. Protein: CASSPPVGGGRDTQYF.

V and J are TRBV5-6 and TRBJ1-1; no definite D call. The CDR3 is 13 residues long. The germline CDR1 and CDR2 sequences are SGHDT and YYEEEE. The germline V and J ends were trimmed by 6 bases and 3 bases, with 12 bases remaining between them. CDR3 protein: CASIHYRDTEAFF. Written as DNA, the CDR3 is TGTGCCAGCATCCACTACCGGGACACTGAAGCTTTCTTT.

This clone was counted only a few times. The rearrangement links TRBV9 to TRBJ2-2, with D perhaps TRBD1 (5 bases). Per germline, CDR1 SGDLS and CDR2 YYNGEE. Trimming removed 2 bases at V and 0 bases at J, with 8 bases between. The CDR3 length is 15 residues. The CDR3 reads CASSVGQANTGELFF. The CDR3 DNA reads TGTGCCAGCAGCGTGGGGCAGGCGAACACCGGGGAGCTGTTTTTT.

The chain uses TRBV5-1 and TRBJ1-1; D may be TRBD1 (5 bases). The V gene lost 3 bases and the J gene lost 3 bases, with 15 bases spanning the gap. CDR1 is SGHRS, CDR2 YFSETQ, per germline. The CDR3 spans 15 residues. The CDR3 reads CASSSGQGSYTEAFF. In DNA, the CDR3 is TGCGCCAGCAGCTCTGGCCAGGGTTCGTACACTGAAGCTTTCTTT.

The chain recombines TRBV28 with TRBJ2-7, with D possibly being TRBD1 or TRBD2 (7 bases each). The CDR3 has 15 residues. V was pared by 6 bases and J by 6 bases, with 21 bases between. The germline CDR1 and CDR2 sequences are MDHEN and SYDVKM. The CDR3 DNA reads TGTGCCAGCAGGCCCAGGGGGGGGGCAGGTCGCGAGCAGTACTTC. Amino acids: CASRPRGGAGREQYF.

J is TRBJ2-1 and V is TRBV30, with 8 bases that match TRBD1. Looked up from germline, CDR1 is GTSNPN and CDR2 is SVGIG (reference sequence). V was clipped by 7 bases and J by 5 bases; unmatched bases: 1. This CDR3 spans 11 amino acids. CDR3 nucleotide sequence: TGTGCCTCGGGACAGGACAATGAGCAGTTCTTC. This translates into CASGQDNEQFF. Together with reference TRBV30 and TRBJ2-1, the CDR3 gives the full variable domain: SQTIHQWPATLVQPVGSPLSLECTVEGTSNPNLYWYRQAAGRGLQLLFYSVGIGQISSEVPQNLSASRPQDRQFILSSKKLLLSDSGFYLCASGQDNEQFFGPGTRLTVL.

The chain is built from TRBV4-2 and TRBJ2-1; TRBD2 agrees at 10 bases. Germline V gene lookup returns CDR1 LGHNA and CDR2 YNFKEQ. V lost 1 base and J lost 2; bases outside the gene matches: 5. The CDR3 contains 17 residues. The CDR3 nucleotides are TGTGCCAGCAGCCAAGGAACCCTAGCGGGAGCCTACAATGAGCAGTTCTTC. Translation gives CASSQGTLAGAYNEQFF.

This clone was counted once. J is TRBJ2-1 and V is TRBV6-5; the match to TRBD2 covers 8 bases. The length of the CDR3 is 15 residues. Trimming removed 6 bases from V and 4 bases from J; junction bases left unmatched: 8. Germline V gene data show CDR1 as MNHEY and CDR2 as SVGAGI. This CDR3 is CASSLSGSRYNEQFF. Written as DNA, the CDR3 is TGTGCCAGCAGCCTCAGCGGGAGTAGGTACAATGAGCAGTTCTTC.